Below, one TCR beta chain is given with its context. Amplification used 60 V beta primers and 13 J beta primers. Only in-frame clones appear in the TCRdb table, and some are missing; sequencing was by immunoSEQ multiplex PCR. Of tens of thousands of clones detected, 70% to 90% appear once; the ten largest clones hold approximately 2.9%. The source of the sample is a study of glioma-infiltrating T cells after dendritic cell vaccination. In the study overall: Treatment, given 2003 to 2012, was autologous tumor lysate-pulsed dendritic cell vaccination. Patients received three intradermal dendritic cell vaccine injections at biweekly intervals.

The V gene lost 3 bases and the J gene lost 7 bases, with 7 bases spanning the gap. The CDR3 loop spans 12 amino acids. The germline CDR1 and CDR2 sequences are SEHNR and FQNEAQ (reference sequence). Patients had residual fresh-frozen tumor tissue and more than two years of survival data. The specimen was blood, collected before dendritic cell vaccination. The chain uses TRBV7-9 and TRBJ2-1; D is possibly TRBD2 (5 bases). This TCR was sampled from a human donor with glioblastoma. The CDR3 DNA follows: TGTGCCAGCAGCTTCGAGGGTAATGAGCAGTTCTTC. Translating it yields CASSFEGNEQFF.